Below, 30 T cell receptor beta chains from the same sample are listed, as sequenced in a study of blood T cell repertoires in COVID-19. Assay used: immunoSEQ multiplex PCR; TCRdb lists only in-frame clones, some missing. Of 130,000 to 150,000 clones listed, about 87% are singletons. Material: peripheral blood. Source of these receptors: a woman aged 40 to 50 with acute or convalescent COVID-19.

The rearrangement links TRBV4-1 to TRBJ2-1; D may be TRBD2 (6 bases). The V end was cut by 6 bases, the J end by 0 bases, with 24 bases between. This CDR3 region has 19 residues. Germline V CDR1 and CDR2: MGHRA, YSYEKL. CDR3 loop: CASSQWSPSSASSYNEQFF. The CDR3, as DNA: TGCGCCAGCAGTCAGTGGTCCCCTTCTAGCGCGAGCTCCTACAATGAGCAGTTCTTC.

The chain couples TRBV4-3 to TRBJ1-1; 7 nucleotides line up with TRBD1. The V gene end was trimmed by 4 bases and the J gene end by 4 bases; junction bases not matched to a gene: 12. This CDR3 comprises 16 residues. Germline-derived CDR1 and CDR2 are LGHNA and YSLEER. CDR3 region: CASSPTTGAGATEAFF. CDR3 nucleotide sequence: TGCGCCAGCAGCCCTACTACAGGGGCTGGAGCCACTGAAGCTTTCTTT.

V usage is TRBV14 and J usage is TRBJ1-1; 9 nucleotides match TRBD1. CDR3 size: 16 residues. CDR1 and CDR2 from the germline V gene are SGHDN and FVKESK. With V trimmed by 5 bases and J by 1 base, 8 bases remained unmatched. The CDR3 DNA sequence: TGTGCCAGCAGCGGACGACAGGGGGTGGAGAACACTGAAGCTTTCTTT. Protein sequence: CASSGRQGVENTEAFF.

The count of this clone is one. The chain has TRBV6-5 and TRBJ1-2; 7 bases agree with TRBD1. The germline V gene has CDR1 MNHEY and CDR2 SVGAGI. After removal of 7 bases from V and 5 bases from J, the junction contained 7 bases not matched to a gene. The CDR3 is 13 amino acids. The DNA for the CDR3 is TGTGCCAGCACCCGACAGGGCCTTTATGGCTACACCTTC. It yields the protein CASTRQGLYGYTF.

The chain employs TRBV5-6 and TRBJ1-4; D might be TRBD1 (5 bases). Germline CDR1 is SGHDT and CDR2 is YYEEEE. This CDR3 has 14 amino acids. Trimming cost V 4 bases and J 8 bases, with 15 bases left between them. CDR3 coding DNA: TGTGCCAGCAGCCGATGGGGGGTAATCGAAAAACTGTTTTTT. It encodes CASSRWGVIEKLFF. Using reference TRBV5-6 and TRBJ1-4 for the parts outside the CDR3, the full variable domain is DAGVTQSPTHLIKTRGQQVTLRCSPKSGHDTVSWYQQALGQGPQFIFQYYEEEERQRGNFPDRFSGHQFPNYSSELNVNALLLGDSALYLCASSRWGVIEKLFFGSGTQLSVL.

V is TRBV10-3 and J is TRBJ1-3; D is unresolved. CDR1 is ENHRY, CDR2 SYGVKD, per germline. This CDR3 contains 16 residues. V was pared by 2 bases and J by 0 bases, with 11 bases between. The chain's CDR3 is CAISEPTGNSGNTIYF. CDR3 bases: TGTGCCATCAGTGAGCCCACGGGTAACTCTGGAAACACCATATATTTT.

The chain has TRBV5-1 and TRBJ1-2, with 8 bases fitting TRBD1. The germline gives CDR1 SGHRS, CDR2 YFSETQ. With 0 bases clipped from V and 8 bases from J, the junction kept 12 bases outside the gene matches. The length of the CDR3 is 16 residues. The CDR3 here is CASSLEGQASLGGYTF. The CDR3, as DNA: TGCGCCAGCAGCTTGGAGGGACAGGCTTCCCTAGGGGGCTACACCTTC.

The chain joins TRBV30 to TRBJ1-4, with 9 nucleotides matching TRBD1. Per the germline V gene, CDR1 is GTSNPN and CDR2 is SVGIG (reference sequence). The CDR3 loop spans 15 amino acids. The ends lost 2 bases at V and 7 bases at J; junction bases unmatched: 8. In DNA form, the CDR3 reads TGTGCCTGGAGTACAGGGGGCCAGGGGGGTGAAAAACTGTTTTTT. This codes for CAWSTGGQGGEKLFF.

The chain has TRBV7-6 and TRBJ1-1, with a tentative D call TRBD1 (6 bases). CDR3 length equals 14 residues. Germline CDR1 and CDR2: SGHVS and FNYEAQ. Trimming took off 4 bases at V and 4 bases at J, with 13 bases between the two ends. This chain's CDR3 is CASSWKRGGTEAFF. The CDR3 bases are TGTGCCAGCAGCTGGAAGAGGGGGGGCACTGAAGCTTTCTTT.

The V call is TRBV4-1, the J call TRBJ1-5; 7 nucleotides line up with TRBD1. The germline V gene encodes CDR1 MGHRA and CDR2 YSYEKL. The CDR3 runs 15 residues. V dropped 0 bases and J dropped 4; count of bases not matched to a gene: 3. CDR3 nucleotides: TGCGCCAGCAGCCAAGATAACAGGGGAAATCAGCCCCAGCATTTT. This gives the protein CASSQDNRGNQPQHF.

The V gene is TRBV27, the J gene TRBJ2-1, with unresolved D. Germline assignment: CDR1 MNHEY and CDR2 SMNVEV (reference sequence). The CDR3 covers 15 residues. V lost 2 bases to trimming and J lost 4 bases, with 12 bases between them. CDR3 protein: CASSLAQEWYNEQFF. The CDR3 nucleotides are TGTGCCAGCAGTTTAGCTCAGGAATGGTACAATGAGCAGTTCTTC.

The rearrangement links TRBV7-3 to TRBJ2-1; the D gene is possibly TRBD2 (5 bases). This CDR3 region has 12 residues. Trimming pared 5 bases from V and 6 bases from J, leaving 8 bases between. Germline V lookup: CDR1 SGHTA, CDR2 FQGTGA. The CDR3 DNA reads as TGTGCCAGCAGCCCGGCGGGCAATGAGCAGTTCTTC. Protein: CASSPAGNEQFF.

The CDR3 DNA sequence: TGTGCCAGAAGCTTGGGGGGGGTATTACCCACCGGGGAGCTGTTTTTT. Its translation is CARSLGGVLPTGELFF. The rearrangement uses TRBV5-3 and TRBJ2-2, with D tentatively TRBD2 (6 bases). TRBV5-3 is labeled an ORF, and its function is uncertain. The V end lost 0 bases, the J end lost 4 bases, and 13 bases lay between the germline ends. The CDR3 length is 16 residues.

This chain connects TRBV4-3 to TRBJ2-3; 12 bases map to TRBD2. J gave up 4 bases and V 4 bases, and 6 bases lay outside the gene matches. This CDR3 has 16 residues. The germline V gene encodes CDR1 LGHNA and CDR2 YSLEER. This chain's CDR3 is CASSPPSSGGADTQYF. CDR3 in DNA: TGCGCCAGCAGCCCCCCCTCTAGCGGGGGGGCAGATACGCAGTATTTT.

J is TRBJ1-2 and V is TRBV2; possibly TRBD1 for D (5 bases). The V and J ends lost 3 bases and 4 bases respectively, with 12 bases between them. This CDR3 has 14 residues. Per the germline V gene, CDR1 is SNHLY and CDR2 is FYNNEI. The CDR3 reads CASSDLTGAYGYTF. CDR3 in DNA: TGTGCCAGCAGTGATCTTACAGGAGCCTATGGCTACACCTTC.

The gene calls are TRBV28 and TRBJ2-7; possibly TRBD1 for D (5 bases). The CDR3 has 16 residues. Deletions cut 3 bases from V and 0 bases from J, with 15 bases between. CDR1 and CDR2 from the germline V gene are MDHEN and SYDVKM. The CDR3 spells CASSFPADRPSYEQYF. For the CDR3, the DNA is TGTGCCAGCAGTTTTCCCGCCGACAGACCCTCCTACGAGCAGTACTTC. Complete variable domain (other parts from reference TRBV28 and TRBJ2-7): DVKVTQSSRYLVKRTGEKVFLECVQDMDHENMFWYRQDPGLGLRLIYFSYDVKMKEKGDIPEGYSVSREKKERFSLILESASTNQTSMYLCASSFPADRPSYEQYFGPGTRLTVT.

V usage is TRBV6-2 or TRBV6-3 and J usage is TRBJ2-3, with unresolved D. V was pared by 6 bases and J by 4 bases, with 14 bases between. In germline, CDR1 is MNHEY, CDR2 SVGEGT. The CDR3 contains 14 residues. The CDR3 reads CASSQFIQADTQYF. The CDR3 coding sequence is TGTGCCAGCAGCCAGTTTATCCAGGCAGATACGCAGTATTTT.

The chain is built from TRBV5-6 and TRBJ2-2; possible D gene TRBD2, 7 bases. Trimming removed 0 bases from V and 6 bases from J, with 12 bases in between. Per the germline V gene, CDR1 is SGHDT and CDR2 is YYEEEE. There are 15 residues in the CDR3. In DNA, the CDR3 is TGTGCCAGCAGCTTGGACGGGGGGCGAGCCGGGGAGCTGTTTTTT. Residues: CASSLDGGRAGELFF.

The rearrangement uses TRBV2 and TRBJ1-5; the match to TRBD1 covers 8 bases. This CDR3 contains 19 residues. The trim removed 6 bases at V and 2 bases at J, leaving 18 bases unmatched. Germline loops: CDR1 SNHLY, CDR2 FYNNEI. The CDR3 DNA sequence: TGTGCCAGCAGCATATACGGACAGGGTCAATTCCTTGGCAATCAGCCCCAGCATTTT. This gives the protein CASSIYGQGQFLGNQPQHF.

CDR3 sequence (DNA): TGTGCCAGCAGTCCAAACATCAGGGGCGACTATGGCTACACCTTC. Translation: CASSPNIRGDYGYTF. The chain couples TRBV27 to TRBJ1-2, with D maybe TRBD1 (6 bases). Germline assignment: CDR1 MNHEY and CDR2 SMNVEV (reference sequence). V lost 5 bases, J lost 3 bases, and 16 bases lay in between. The CDR3 is made up of 15 amino acids.

This sequence joins TRBV19 and TRBJ2-5; 11 bases map to TRBD2. Germline-derived CDR1 and CDR2 are LNHDA and SQIVND (reference sequence). The CDR3 contains 14 residues. Trimming took 6 bases from V and 5 from J; bases not matched to a gene: 5. The CDR3 reads CASSQTSGAETQYF. Written as DNA, the CDR3 is TGTGCCAGTAGCCAGACTAGCGGGGCGGAGACCCAGTACTTC. The whole variable domain, remainder taken from reference TRBV19 and TRBJ2-5, is DGGITQSPKYLFRKEGQNVTLSCEQNLNHDAMYWYRQDPGQGLRLIYYSQIVNDFQKGDIAEGYSVSREKKESFPLTVTSAQKNPTAFYLCASSQTSGAETQYFGPGTRLLVL.

This rearrangement joins TRBV28 to TRBJ1-1, with 8 bases that match TRBD1. The CDR3 has 13 amino acids. In germline, CDR1 is MDHEN, CDR2 SYDVKM. The V gene end was trimmed by 6 bases and the J gene end by 5 bases; junction bases not matched to a gene: 5. The CDR3 spells CASRATGETEAFF. DNA of the CDR3: TGTGCCAGCAGAGCGACAGGGGAAACTGAAGCTTTCTTT.

The rearrangement links TRBV5-1 to TRBJ2-7, with 14 bases identical to TRBD2. Per the germline V gene, CDR1 is SGHRS and CDR2 is YFSETQ. V lost 0 bases and J lost 0; bases outside the gene matches: 11. The CDR3 extends over 20 amino acids. The CDR3 loop is CASSLVQPGLAGVDSYEQYF. In nucleotides, the CDR3 is TGCGCCAGCAGCTTGGTACAACCGGGACTAGCGGGGGTGGACTCCTACGAGCAGTACTTC.

In its sample, this clone was seen many times. The chain employs TRBV7-2 and TRBJ1-5; D is perhaps TRBD1 (5 bases). Germline CDR1 reads SGHTA; CDR2 reads FQGNSA. Trimming removed 5 bases at V and 1 base at J, with 15 bases between. This CDR3 region has 16 residues. This chain's CDR3 is CASSVGGDPSNQPQHF. Written as DNA, the CDR3 is TGTGCCAGCAGCGTTGGGGGGGACCCCAGCAATCAGCCCCAGCATTTT.

The V and J genes are TRBV19 and TRBJ1-3; D is undetermined. CDR3 size: 13 residues. Looked up from germline, CDR1 is LNHDA and CDR2 is SQIVND (reference sequence). V was shortened by 8 bases and J by 7 bases, with 15 bases between the two germline ends. CDR3 nucleotide sequence: TGTGCCAGTCAAGACGGTTGGGCGAACACCATATATTTT. It encodes CASQDGWANTIYF.

The gene calls are TRBV5-8 and TRBJ1-1; the D gene is possibly TRBD1 (5 bases). From germline, CDR1 is SGHTS and CDR2 YDEGEE. Trimming took off 1 base at V and 3 bases at J, with 16 bases between the two ends. The CDR3 is 16 residues long. CDR3 protein: CASSLRQGSVDTEAFF. CDR3 in DNA: TGTGCCAGCAGCTTGAGGCAGGGATCCGTGGACACTGAAGCTTTCTTT. The complete variable domain, with remaining parts taken from reference TRBV5-8 and TRBJ1-1, reads EAGVTQSPTHLIKTRGQQATLRCSPISGHTSVYWYQQALGLGLQFLLWYDEGEERNRGNFPPRFSGRQFPNYSSELNVNALELEDSALYLCASSLRQGSVDTEAFFGQGTRLTVV.

The V and J genes are TRBV10-3 and TRBJ2-1, with D possibly being TRBD1 (6 bases). CDR3 length: 16 amino acids. The V end was cut by 3 bases, the J end by 0 bases, with 12 bases between. From germline, CDR1 is ENHRY and CDR2 SYGVKD. The CDR3 sequence is CAISEWQGSSYNEQFF. CDR3 nucleotides: TGTGCCATCAGTGAATGGCAGGGGAGCTCCTACAATGAGCAGTTCTTC.

Notes on this clone: The sample contains more than one DNA sequence encoding this CDR3. The rearrangement links TRBV6-5 to TRBJ1-2, with 7 bases that match TRBD1. The CDR3 is 15 residues long. V lost 0 bases and J lost 2; bases outside the gene matches: 3. Germline CDR1 and CDR2: MNHEY and SVGAGI. Written as DNA, the CDR3 is TGTGCCAGCAGTTACTCAGGGACAGTAAACTATGGCTACACCTTC. This translates into CASSYSGTVNYGYTF.

This chain uses TRBV5-1 with TRBJ1-1; 9 bases agree with TRBD1. This CDR3 contains 16 residues. Trimming cost V 4 bases and J 1 base; bases outside gene matches: 8. Germline V CDR1 and CDR2: SGHRS, YFSETQ. CDR3 sequence reads: CASSPLRGQGNTEAFF. CDR3 DNA sequence: TGCGCCAGCAGCCCCCTCCGGGGACAGGGGAACACTGAAGCTTTCTTT.

The chain recombines TRBV5-1 with TRBJ2-2, with 9 bases that match TRBD2. Per the germline V gene, CDR1 is SGHRS and CDR2 is YFSETQ. V trimming: 4 bases; J trimming: 1 base; junction bases outside the gene matches: 5. The CDR3 runs to 16 residues. Written as DNA, the CDR3 is TGCGCCAGCAGCCCGAGACTAGCGGAGAACACCGGGGAGCTGTTTTTT. Translation gives CASSPRLAENTGELFF.